This T cell receptor (beta chain) was obtained from a study of blood T cell repertoires in COVID-19. The ends lost 6 bases at V and 7 bases at J; junction bases unmatched: 9. The CDR3 runs 15 residues. CDR1 LNHDA and CDR2 SQIVND come from the germline V gene (reference sequence). Authors' methods: Estimates of nucleated cell counts were drawn from the amplification of reference gene primers. Measured with immunoSEQ multiplex PCR; TCRdb has only the in-frame clones, and not every one. That table gives V, J and clone size, and the DNA gave D and trimming. The table records fewer than 200,000 clones, approximately 80% of them present only once. Living in about two dozen US areas, the participants were between 18 and 89 years of age.

Sequencing was carried out using PBMCs or T cells enriched from blood (not recorded which). The rearrangement joins TRBV19 to TRBJ2-3; TRBD2 matches at 11 bases. The sequence came from a woman aged 50 to 60 who had recovered from COVID-19. CDR3 sequence reads: CASSKIAGGRNTQYF. CDR3 sequence (DNA): TGTGCCAGTAGCAAGATAGCGGGAGGGAGGAATACGCAGTATTTT.